Sequencing of this T cell receptor (beta chain) was carried out in a study of blood T cells in healthy people across ages. This CDR3 is built from 12 residues. CDR1 and CDR2 from the germline V gene are DFQATT and SNEGSKA (reference sequence). A second about 7 to 11 cycle PCR used barcoded and J-beta primers. Each CDR3 protein gets one entry after TCRdb re-called the 5' RACE reads with MiXCR. The sample carries over 1,500,000 distinct CDR3 sequences, around half recorded once. The authors drew about 9.9 milliliters of peripheral blood from each donor. The sample holds one count of this clonotype. The chain is built from TRBV20-1 and TRBJ2-1; D is undetermined. The J call is in doubt because the DNA end fits TRBJ2-7 better. The sequenced sample was blood. The receptor was isolated from a woman in her forties in good health. CDR3 DNA: TGCAGTGCTAGGGCCAATTCCAATGAGCAGTACTTC. As protein: CSARANSNEQYF.